This T cell receptor beta chain originates from a study of T cell responses to AZD1222 COVID-19 vaccine (dated by TCRdb to 2020 to 2022). About the investigation overall: AZD1222 recipients given second doses at about 4 weeks or at about 12 weeks were pooled, since spike-specific TCR depth and breadth were not found to differ between the two schedules. A total of approximately 240 trial participants underwent TCR sequencing, of whom 207 had received two doses of AZD1222 and around 26 had received two doses of the MenACWY control vaccine. Trial participants were enrolled into age subgroups of 18-55, 56-69 and 70-plus years, which contained roughly 150, 30 and 60 TCR-sequenced participants, respectively. What the research found in general, with its limitations: Epitopes outside the regions mutated in the B.1.351 and B.1.1.7 variants were reportedly recognized by nearly half of the unique spike-specific TCRs. Vaccine-associated CD4 TCRs spanned the whole spike protein, with dominant responses in regions 160-218 and 743-854. In the small 56-69-year group, the increase in depth fell short of significance, most likely because of low power. Because no day 14 peak-response samples were available, the repertoires could be characterized only after the peak T cell response. A significant rise in spike-specific TCR breadth and depth was observed after two AZD1222 doses relative to day 0 and relative to MenACWY recipients. Conclusions about previously exposed vaccinees were limited because only six AZD1222 recipients were SARS-CoV-2 seropositive at baseline. Most participants were white British and females outnumbered males, and the authors suggested that clonal diversity may have been underestimated.

The CDR3 regions of human TCRbeta chains were analyzed by immunosequencing. The original methods were these. Repertoire TCRs were checked for matches against a reference library of SARS-CoV-2-specific TCRs that had been generated using the MIRA antigen-specificity platform. Breadth was defined as the fraction of unique TCRs that were SARS-CoV-2-associated, and depth was defined as the fraction of total T cells that were SARS-CoV-2-associated. Each spike-specific TCR was assigned to its reactive spike region and to a CD4 or CD8 class using the MIRA data. Log10-transformed breadth and depth values were compared by one-way ANOVA with Sidak's multiple comparisons tests. TCRdb took over this immuneACCESS table, retaining in-frame rearrangements with V and J assigned. Such tables are incomplete; in checked studies, under half of the missing clones stem from an unresolved V gene, and the remainder is unexplained. V, J and clone size derive from that table, while D and trimming were established from the DNA sequence. Present in this sample are 95,000 to 110,000 clones, about 89% of which were seen just once. The ten largest clones represent 6.6% of the sample.

The time point label for this specimen denotes: baseline before first vaccination. Vaccinee samples were obtained from the UK trials COV001 and COV002, which included a single-blind randomized controlled phase 2/3 trial of AZD1222 (ChAdOx1 nCoV-19) in healthy adults. For TCRbeta chain sequencing, PBMC samples were collected from trial participants at day 0 and at day 28 after the second dose. From cysteine to phenylalanine, the CDR3 is 16 amino acids long. The retained sequence is limited to the CDR3, 48 bases, with the frame set at the first base. Between the V and J ends, shortened by 4 bases and 0 bases respectively, the junction contains 13 bases. Per the germline V gene (reference sequence), SGHNT is the CDR1 and YYREEE is the CDR2. A word on this clone: Its antigen target is currently unknown. Base-call qualities are not available, and no considerably larger clone is one nucleotide away.

The material was peripheral blood, obtained on day 0 of AZD1222 vaccination. The sequence came from an adult in good health. Rearrangement joined TRBV5-4 to TRBJ2-2; a weak D assignment points to TRBD1 (6 bases agree). The bases read TGTGCCAGCAGCACACACAGGGTTTCGAACACCGGGGAGCTGTTTTTT. It is translated as CASSTHRVSNTGELFF.